These 8 T cell receptor beta chains were all obtained from the same sample, sequenced in a study of blood T cell repertoires in COVID-19. Generated by immunoSEQ multiplex PCR, the TCRdb table keeps only in-frame clones and is missing some. The sample shows approximately 82,000 clones, roughly 80% of them seen only once. Sequenced sample: peripheral blood. The receptors derive from a woman in her 70s with acute or convalescent COVID-19.

This chain uses TRBV7-2 with TRBJ2-7; perhaps TRBD2 as D (5 bases). The CDR3 totals 15 residues. The V gene's germline CDR1 is SGHTA and CDR2 FQGNSA. Trimming stripped 1 base from V and 0 bases from J, with 10 bases between. The CDR3 bases are TGTGCCAGCAGCTTAGAGAGCGGTTTCTCCTACGAGCAGTACTTC. It codes for CASSLESGFSYEQYF.

The V and J genes are TRBV7-2 and TRBJ2-7, with 7 bases matching TRBD1. Germline CDR1 is SGHTA and CDR2 is FQGNSA. V was clipped by 5 bases and J by 3 bases; unmatched bases: 7. The length of the CDR3 is 14 residues. The DNA for the CDR3 is TGTGCCAGCAGCGTAAGGACAGGCTACTACGAGCAGTACTTC. Translation: CASSVRTGYYEQYF.

The chain links TRBV7-9 to TRBJ2-5, with a weak D call TRBD2 (6 bases). V dropped 5 bases and J dropped 5 bases, with 21 bases sitting between them. CDR1 SEHNR and CDR2 FQNEAQ come from the germline V gene (reference sequence). The CDR3 is 16 residues long. CDR3: CASSLQEGLSGETQYF. DNA of the CDR3: TGTGCCAGCAGCCTGCAGGAAGGACTATCAGGGGAGACCCAGTACTTC. Complete variable domain (other parts from reference TRBV7-9 and TRBJ2-5): DTGVSQNPRHKITKRGQNVTFRCDPISEHNRLYWYRQTLGQGPEFLTYFQNEAQLEKSRLLSDRFSAERPKGSFSTLEIQRTEQGDSAMYLCASSLQEGLSGETQYFGPGTRLLVL.

The V and J genes are TRBV7-9 and TRBJ1-4, with D possibly TRBD1 on 5 matching bases. Germline V gene data show CDR1 as SEHNR and CDR2 as FQNEAQ (reference sequence). The CDR3 spans 16 residues. Trimming removed 5 bases from V and 7 bases from J, with 20 bases in between. DNA for the CDR3: TGTGCCAGCAGCCCCCTTCCGGGGGAAGATAGTGAAAAACTGTTTTTT. This encodes CASSPLPGEDSEKLFF.

This clone was observed a few times. V usage is TRBV5-4 and J usage is TRBJ2-7, with 10 bases fitting TRBD2. V dropped 2 bases and J dropped 5; count of bases not matched to a gene: 7. The CDR3 totals 15 residues. Per germline, CDR1 SGHNT and CDR2 YYREEE (reference sequence). DNA for the CDR3: TGTGCCAGCAGCTTCCCCCTAGCGGGAGAAGACGAGCAGTACTTC. This codes for CASSFPLAGEDEQYF.

The V and J genes are TRBV2 and TRBJ2-1; 8 bases align to TRBD2. Trimming cost V 7 bases and J 4 bases; bases outside gene matches: 9. Germline assignment: CDR1 SNHLY and CDR2 FYNNEI. CDR3 length: 15 amino acids. The CDR3 sequence: CASKETSAVYNEQFF. The CDR3 DNA sequence: TGTGCCAGCAAGGAGACTAGCGCCGTATACAATGAGCAGTTCTTC.

This chain links TRBV25-1 with TRBJ1-1; perhaps TRBD1 as D (6 bases). Trimming shortened V by 4 bases and J by 10 bases, and 16 bases separated the two germline ends. The CDR3 has 13 residues. Germline V lookup: CDR1 MGHDK, CDR2 SYGVNS. For the CDR3, the DNA is TGTGCCAGCAGTGCCCGGGGGGCCATGGGAGCTTTCTTT. Protein product: CASSARGAMGAFF.

The chain combines TRBV19 with TRBJ2-1, with D possibly matching TRBD2 (6 bases). Trimming took off 11 bases at V and 2 bases at J, with 22 bases between the two ends. CDR1 is LNHDA, CDR2 SQIVND, per germline (reference sequence). The CDR3 contains 16 residues. Here the CDR3 reads CASQGSGRGAYNEQFF. CDR3 DNA sequence: TGTGCCTCCCAAGGCAGTGGGCGGGGCGCCTACAATGAGCAGTTCTTC.